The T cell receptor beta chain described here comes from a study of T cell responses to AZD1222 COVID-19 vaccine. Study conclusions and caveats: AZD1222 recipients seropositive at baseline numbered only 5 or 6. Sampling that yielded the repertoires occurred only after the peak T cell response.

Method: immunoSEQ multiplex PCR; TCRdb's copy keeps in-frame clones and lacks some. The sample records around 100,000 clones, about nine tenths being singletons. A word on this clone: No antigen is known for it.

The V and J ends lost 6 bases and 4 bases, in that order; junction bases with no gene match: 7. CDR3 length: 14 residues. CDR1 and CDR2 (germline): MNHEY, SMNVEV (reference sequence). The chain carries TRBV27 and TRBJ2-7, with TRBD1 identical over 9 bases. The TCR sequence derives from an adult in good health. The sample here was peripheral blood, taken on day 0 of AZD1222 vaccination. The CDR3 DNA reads TGTGCCAGCAGCCCCGGGACAGGGATGTACGAGCAGTACTTC. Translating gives CASSPGTGMYEQYF.